Presented here are 21 T cell receptor beta chains from one specimen sequenced in a study of beta chain features in type 1 diabetes. Expressed TCRB transcripts were sequenced because the entire RNA isolate underwent reverse transcription. Clones were read by immunoSEQ multiplex PCR, and TCRdb kept only the in-frame ones, dropping some. The sample records over 700,000 clones, roughly 15% being singletons. Sequenced input: naive CD4+ T cells from blood. These receptors originate from a woman between 18 and 29 years old in good health.

The J gene is TRBJ2-5, the V gene TRBV5-4; TRBD2 agrees at 8 bases. Losses at the gene ends were 6 bases for V and 2 bases for J; bases not matched to a gene: 9. The germline V gene encodes CDR1 SGHNT and CDR2 YYREEE (reference sequence). This CDR3 comprises 15 residues. CDR3 in amino acids: CASKRTSSLQETQYF. CDR3 in DNA: TGTGCCAGCAAGAGGACTAGCAGCCTTCAAGAGACCCAGTACTTC.

In this sample, this clone turned up a few times. This sequence joins TRBV7-2 and TRBJ2-7; a possible D gene is TRBD2 (6 bases). Germline assignment: CDR1 SGHTA and CDR2 FQGNSA. V lost 1 base and J 4 bases, leaving 14 bases between the germline ends. CDR3 length: 15 residues. The CDR3 protein is CASSLGDFEYYEQYF. DNA of the CDR3: TGTGCCAGCAGCTTAGGGGACTTTGAATATTACGAGCAGTACTTC.

This clone was seen repeatedly, ten times or more. The same CDR3 is also encoded by other DNA sequences in this sample. This sequence joins TRBV7-2 and TRBJ2-1; D gene uncertain. CDR1 SGHTA and CDR2 FQGNSA come from the germline V gene. Trimming took 1 base from V and 4 from J, leaving 5 bases between them. CDR3 length: 13 residues. The CDR3 spells CASSLGQYNEQFF. CDR3 nucleotide sequence: TGTGCCAGCAGCTTAGGCCAGTACAATGAGCAGTTCTTC.

The chain recombines TRBV28 with TRBJ2-7; TRBD2 matches 12 bases. V shed 8 bases and J 2 bases; nucleotides not matched to a gene: 10. CDR1 and CDR2 (germline): MDHEN, SYDVKM. The CDR3 runs to 16 residues. The DNA of the CDR3 is TGTGCCAGCGGGCTAACATCTAGCGGGAGGGCCTACGAGCAGTACTTC. It codes for CASGLTSSGRAYEQYF.

As concerns this clone: One end of the junction does not line up with germline, which may come from a read error. The genes are TRBV7-9 and TRBJ2-7; no firm D call. Germline V gene sequence: CDR1 SEHNR, CDR2 FQNEAQ (reference sequence). This CDR3 is built from 8 residues. Here the CDR3 reads CASSQWDF. The CDR3 nucleotides read TGTGCCAGCAGCCAGTGGGACTTC.

This clone was found a few times. V is TRBV11-2 and J is TRBJ2-3; TRBD2 is a possible D gene (6 bases). V shed 3 bases and J shed 4 bases, with 11 bases lying between them. This CDR3 contains 14 residues. Per the germline V gene, CDR1 is SGHAT and CDR2 is FQNNGV. CDR3 nucleotide sequence: TGTGCCAGCAGCTTTGGAGGGGTGGCAGATACGCAGTATTTT. This codes for CASSFGGVADTQYF.

The V and J genes are TRBV28 and TRBJ2-7, with 8 bases matching TRBD2. V lost 7 bases to trimming and J lost 3 bases; unmatched junction nucleotides: 11. The CDR3 contains 15 residues. Germline assignment: CDR1 MDHEN and CDR2 SYDVKM. Here the CDR3 DNA reads TGTGCCAGCACCCCCGGGGGGGACCCGCACTACGAGCAGTACTTC. Its protein is CASTPGGDPHYEQYF.

J is TRBJ1-5 and V is TRBV7-2; no reliable D call. CDR3 length equals 15 residues. The germline gives CDR1 SGHTA, CDR2 FQGNSA. V was clipped by 3 bases and J by 3 bases, with 12 bases between them. The CDR3 nucleotides read TGTGCCAGCAGCTTTTCCCTTGGTATCAATCAGCCCCAGCATTTT. This codes for CASSFSLGINQPQHF.

This clone was seen more than once but under ten times. A junction boundary mismatches the germline segment, possibly from a read error. The chain links TRBV2 to TRBJ2-7; possibly TRBD2 for D (6 bases). CDR3 size: 12 residues. The germline V gene encodes CDR1 SNHLY and CDR2 FYNNEI. CDR3 in amino acids: CASSGVGTHHFF. The CDR3 region has the DNA TGTGCCAGCAGTGGGGTCGGGACTCATCATTTCTTC.

The chain is built from TRBV7-8 and TRBJ2-1; the D is unclear. CDR3 length: 14 amino acids. V dropped 1 base and J dropped 8 bases, with 12 bases sitting between them. The germline gives CDR1 SGHVS, CDR2 FQNEAQ. DNA of the CDR3: TGTGCCAGCAGCTTAGTGACACCCAATGATGAGCAGTTCTTC. The encoded protein is CASSLVTPNDEQFF.

The table lists this clone with a few counts. The rearrangement joins TRBV6-5 to TRBJ2-7, with 7 bases identical to TRBD1. CDR3 length equals 12 residues. Per germline, CDR1 MNHEY and CDR2 SVGAGI. Trimming took 4 bases from V and 4 from J; bases not matched to a gene: 1. As DNA, the CDR3 is TGTGCCAGCAGTTTACAGGGGTACGAGCAGTACTTC. As protein: CASSLQGYEQYF.

This chain joins TRBV7-9 and TRBJ2-7; the match to TRBD2 covers 7 bases. J lost 0 bases, V lost 5 bases, and 7 bases had no gene match. Germline V gene lookup returns CDR1 SEHNR and CDR2 FQNEAQ (reference sequence). CDR3 size: 15 residues. CDR3 amino acids: CASSKSGARSYEQYF. As DNA, the CDR3 is TGTGCCAGCAGCAAAAGCGGGGCCCGCTCCTACGAGCAGTACTTC. Complete variable domain (other parts from reference TRBV7-9 and TRBJ2-7): DTGVSQNPRHKITKRGQNVTFRCDPISEHNRLYWYRQTLGQGPEFLTYFQNEAQLEKSRLLSDRFSAERPKGSFSTLEIQRTEQGDSAMYLCASSKSGARSYEQYFGPGTRLTVT.

This clone was seen only a few times. An end of the junction differs from the germline gene, which may be a read error. The rearrangement uses TRBV4-3 and TRBJ2-7, with TRBD2 identical over 9 bases. Per germline, CDR1 LGHNA and CDR2 YSLEER. CDR3 size: 15 residues. CDR3 DNA sequence: TGCGCCAGCAGCAAAGACGGGACTAGCTTCAACGAGCAGTACTTC. The encoded protein is CASSKDGTSFNEQYF.

This sequence joins TRBV7-9 and TRBJ2-3; D possibly uses TRBD1 or TRBD2 (5 bases each). The CDR3 is 15 residues long. The V end was cut by 2 bases, the J end by 2 bases, with 11 bases between. CDR1 is SEHNR and CDR2 is FQNEAQ in the germline V gene (reference sequence). The CDR3 coding sequence is TGTGCCAGCAGCTTACCGGCAGGGACCACAGATACGCAGTATTTT. Translated: CASSLPAGTTDTQYF.

The genes are TRBV28 and TRBJ2-5, with TRBD2 identical over 15 bases. Germline values: CDR1 MDHEN, CDR2 SYDVKM. CDR3 length equals 18 residues. The J segment lost 4 bases and the V segment lost 8 bases, leaving 14 bases of the junction unmatched. The CDR3 protein is CASWGGLAGGSGRETQYF. The CDR3 nucleotides are TGTGCCAGCTGGGGGGGACTAGCGGGAGGCTCGGGGAGAGAGACCCAGTACTTC. Full variable domain (missing parts from reference TRBV28 and TRBJ2-5): DVKVTQSSRYLVKRTGEKVFLECVQDMDHENMFWYRQDPGLGLRLIYFSYDVKMKEKGDIPEGYSVSREKKERFSLILESASTNQTSMYLCASWGGLAGGSGRETQYFGPGTRLLVL.

This chain uses TRBV7-8 with TRBJ2-1; 8 bases align to TRBD2. The germline CDR1 and CDR2 sequences are SGHVS and FQNEAQ. CDR3 size: 16 residues. V lost 6 bases to trimming and J lost 3 bases; unmatched junction nucleotides: 10. The CDR3 protein is CASRPYSGTDYNEQFF. In DNA, the CDR3 is TGTGCCAGCAGACCTTATAGCGGGACGGACTACAATGAGCAGTTCTTC.

The chain uses TRBV5-1 and TRBJ2-7; TRBD2 matches at 8 bases. The V gene end was trimmed by 0 bases and the J gene end by 3 bases; junction bases not matched to a gene: 8. Germline CDR1 is SGHRS and CDR2 is YFSETQ. This CDR3 has 16 amino acids. Here the CDR3 reads CASSLVGTSPIYEQYF. The CDR3 DNA sequence: TGCGCCAGCAGCTTGGTAGGGACTAGTCCGATCTACGAGCAGTACTTC. The full variable domain, in which reference TRBV5-1 and TRBJ2-7 provide the parts outside the CDR3, is KAGVTQTPRYLIKTRGQQVTLSCSPISGHRSVSWYQQTPGQGLQFLFEYFSETQRNKGNFPGRFSGRQFSNSRSEMNVSTLELGDSALYLCASSLVGTSPIYEQYFGPGTRLTVT.

This clone has just a few counts. This rearrangement joins TRBV4-2 to TRBJ2-7; 10 bases map to TRBD2. The CDR3 spans 16 residues. The germline V gene encodes CDR1 LGHNA and CDR2 YNFKEQ. V dropped 6 bases and J dropped 7; count of bases not matched to a gene: 15. The CDR3 loop is CASSFRWASGSGEQYF. The CDR3 DNA reads TGTGCCAGCAGTTTTCGTTGGGCTAGCGGGAGTGGAGAGCAGTACTTC.

In its sample, this clone was seen a few times. The J gene is TRBJ2-5, the V gene TRBV7-3; no firm D call. CDR3 length equals 17 residues. V was cut by 5 bases and J by 5 bases, with 24 bases left in between. Per germline, CDR1 SGHTA and CDR2 FQGTGA. In DNA form, the CDR3 reads TGTGCCAGCAGCCCCCCGTATGGTGTGGGCGGTAGGGAGACCCAGTACTTC. This translates into CASSPPYGVGGRETQYF.

The gene calls are TRBV28 and TRBJ2-3, with TRBD2 identical over 14 bases. The CDR3 totals 15 residues. Per germline, CDR1 MDHEN and CDR2 SYDVKM. J was trimmed by 6 bases and V by 8 bases; bases with no gene match: 7. The CDR3 bases are TGTGCCAGCCCCGCGGGACTAGCGGGAGAGGATACGCAGTATTTT. This sequence encodes CASPAGLAGEDTQYF.

This clone came up a few times. The rearrangement joins TRBV11-2 to TRBJ2-3, with 12 bases lining up with TRBD2. Germline trimming cut 4 bases from V and 3 bases from J; bases unmatched to any gene: 5. Germline-derived CDR1 and CDR2 are SGHAT and FQNNGV. The CDR3 has 16 amino acids. The CDR3 loop is CASSSRLAGVTDTQYF. CDR3 nucleotides: TGTGCCAGCAGCTCTAGACTAGCGGGAGTTACAGATACGCAGTATTTT.